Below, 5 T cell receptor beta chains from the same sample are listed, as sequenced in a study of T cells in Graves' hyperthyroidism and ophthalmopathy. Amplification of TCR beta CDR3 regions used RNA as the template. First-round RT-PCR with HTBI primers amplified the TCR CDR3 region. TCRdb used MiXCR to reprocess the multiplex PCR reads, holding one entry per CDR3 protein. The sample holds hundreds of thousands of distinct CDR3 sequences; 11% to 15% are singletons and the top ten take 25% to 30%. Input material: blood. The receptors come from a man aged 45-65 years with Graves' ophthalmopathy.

In DNA form, the CDR3 reads TGTGCCAGCAGCAAACAGGGGTTTGGCACCGGGGAGCTGTTTTTT. Translation: CASSKQGFGTGELFF. The rearrangement uses TRBV28 and TRBJ2-2, with 7 bases that match TRBD1. CDR1 is MDHEN and CDR2 is SYDVKM in the germline V gene. This CDR3 region has 15 residues. V was clipped by 6 bases and J by 4 bases; unmatched bases: 8.

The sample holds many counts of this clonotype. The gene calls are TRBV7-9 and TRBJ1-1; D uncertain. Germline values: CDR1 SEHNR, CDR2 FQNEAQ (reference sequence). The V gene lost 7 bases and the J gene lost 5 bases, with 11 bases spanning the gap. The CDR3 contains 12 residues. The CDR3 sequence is CASTSGGTEAFF. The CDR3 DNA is TGTGCCAGCACCAGTGGAGGTACTGAAGCTTTCTTT.

This chain's CDR3 is CAWSVSPTGELFF. The CDR3 DNA follows: TGTGCCTGGAGTGTGAGCCCCACCGGGGAGCTGTTTTTT. This chain joins TRBV30 and TRBJ2-2, with unresolved D. The CDR3 totals 13 residues. Germline V gives CDR1 GTSNPN, CDR2 SVGIG (reference sequence). V dropped 0 bases and J dropped 4 bases, with 6 bases sitting between them.

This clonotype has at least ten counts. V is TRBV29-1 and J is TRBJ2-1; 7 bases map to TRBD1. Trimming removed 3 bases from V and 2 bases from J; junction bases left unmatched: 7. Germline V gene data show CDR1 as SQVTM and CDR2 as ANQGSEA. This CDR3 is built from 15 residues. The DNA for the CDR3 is TGCAGCGTTGACAAGGGGGCAACGCCCTACAATGAGCAGTTCTTC. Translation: CSVDKGATPYNEQFF.

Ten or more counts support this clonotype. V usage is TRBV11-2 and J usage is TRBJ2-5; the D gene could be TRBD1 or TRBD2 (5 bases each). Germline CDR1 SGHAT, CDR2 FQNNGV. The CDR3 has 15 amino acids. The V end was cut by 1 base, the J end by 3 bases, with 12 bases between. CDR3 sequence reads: CASSLGVRGEETQYF. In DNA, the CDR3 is TGTGCCAGCAGCTTAGGGGTGAGGGGTGAAGAGACCCAGTACTTC.